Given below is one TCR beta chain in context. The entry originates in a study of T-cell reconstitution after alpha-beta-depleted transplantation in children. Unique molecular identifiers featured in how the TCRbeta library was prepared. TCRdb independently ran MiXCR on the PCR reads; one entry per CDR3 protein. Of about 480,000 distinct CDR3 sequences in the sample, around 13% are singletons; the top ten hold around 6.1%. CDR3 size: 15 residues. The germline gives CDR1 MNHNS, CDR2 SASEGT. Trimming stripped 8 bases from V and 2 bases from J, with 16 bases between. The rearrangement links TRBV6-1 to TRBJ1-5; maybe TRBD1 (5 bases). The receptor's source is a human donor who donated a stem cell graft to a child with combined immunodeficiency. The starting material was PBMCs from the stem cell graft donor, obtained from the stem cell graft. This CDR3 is CASGVLRGRNQPQHF. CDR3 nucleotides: TGTGCCAGCGGGGTACTTAGGGGACGCAATCAGCCCCAGCATTTT.